The subject of this entry is one T cell receptor beta chain. From the 5' RACE reads, TCRdb called clonotypes with MiXCR, one entry per CDR3 protein. The sample lists 1.5 million to 2 million distinct CDR3 sequences; more than 30% were seen once. The record originates from a study of identical twins. The CDR3 spans 15 residues. Germline V gene sequence: CDR1 MDHEN, CDR2 SYDVKM. Trimming took off 6 bases at V and 1 base at J, with 15 bases between the two ends. The source of this sequence is a newborn girl in good health. The specimen sequenced was cord blood. This chain joins TRBV28 and TRBJ1-1, with D perhaps matching TRBD1 (5 bases). The CDR3 region is CASRKTGTKNTEAFF. CDR3 bases: TGTGCCAGCAGGAAAACCGGGACGAAGAACACTGAAGCTTTCTTT.